This T cell receptor (beta chain) was sequenced in a study of CD8+CD57+ T cells in acquired aplastic anemia. The study's findings and limits: Any difference that existed in CD8+ Simpson's diversity between patients and controls was not significant. Nearly 30 CD8+ CDR3 sequences were shared between patients and controls.

TCR beta VDJ and CDR3 were profiled, and genomic DNA was the template. MiXCR, applied by TCRdb to the reads, yields one record per CDR3 protein. The sample lists roughly 61,000 distinct CDR3 sequences, about 56% occurring once. Those patients picked for sequencing had displayed CD8+CD57+ cell expansion on flow cytometry. Each of the patients presented with severe acquired aplastic anemia. By the time of blood sampling, patients had still received no therapy. Comment on this clonotype: Its antigen is not identified.

Germline values: CDR1 LNHNV, CDR2 YYDKDF (reference sequence). Trimming pared 0 bases from V and 3 bases from J, leaving 15 bases between. The CDR3 contains 16 residues. This clonotype originated in a human donor with aplastic anemia. The chain employs TRBV15 and TRBJ2-7; D is perhaps TRBD1 (6 bases). Sequencing input: sorted CD4+, CD8+, or CD8+CD57+ T cells (not recorded which) from PBMCs. CDR3 amino acids: CATSRDSRGTYYEQYF. The CDR3 DNA reads TGTGCCACCAGCAGAGATTCAAGGGGGACCTACTACGAGCAGTACTTC.